This T cell receptor beta chain was sequenced during a study of T-cell reconstitution after alpha-beta-depleted transplantation in children. Germline CDR1 is SGHTA and CDR2 is FQGNSA. V dropped 1 base and J dropped 4; count of bases not matched to a gene: 4. The CDR3 contains 15 residues. This clonotype has ten or more counts. Unique molecular identifiers featured in how the TCRbeta library was prepared. TCRdb re-called the PCR reads with MiXCR, one entry per CDR3 protein. Among about 27,000 distinct CDR3 sequences, roughly 6% were seen once, and the ten largest hold roughly 7%. This specimen was PBMCs, mostly from graft donor cells, taken 180 days after TCRalphabeta/CD19-depleted stem cell transplant. V gene TRBV7-2 combines with J gene TRBJ1-1; 9 positions agree with TRBD1. The clonotype comes from a male patient younger than 18 who had a stem cell transplant for acute myeloid leukemia, so the T cells may come from the graft donor. The chain's CDR3 is CASSLGMTGGTEAFF. As DNA, the CDR3 is TGTGCCAGCAGCTTAGGGATGACAGGGGGCACTGAAGCTTTCTTT. The full variable domain, in which reference TRBV7-2 and TRBJ1-1 provide the parts outside the CDR3, is GAGVSQSPSNKVTEKGKDVELRCDPISGHTALYWYRQSLGQGLEFLIYFQGNSAPDKSGLPSDRFSAERTGGSVSTLTIQRTQQEDSAVYLCASSLGMTGGTEAFFGQGTRLTVV.